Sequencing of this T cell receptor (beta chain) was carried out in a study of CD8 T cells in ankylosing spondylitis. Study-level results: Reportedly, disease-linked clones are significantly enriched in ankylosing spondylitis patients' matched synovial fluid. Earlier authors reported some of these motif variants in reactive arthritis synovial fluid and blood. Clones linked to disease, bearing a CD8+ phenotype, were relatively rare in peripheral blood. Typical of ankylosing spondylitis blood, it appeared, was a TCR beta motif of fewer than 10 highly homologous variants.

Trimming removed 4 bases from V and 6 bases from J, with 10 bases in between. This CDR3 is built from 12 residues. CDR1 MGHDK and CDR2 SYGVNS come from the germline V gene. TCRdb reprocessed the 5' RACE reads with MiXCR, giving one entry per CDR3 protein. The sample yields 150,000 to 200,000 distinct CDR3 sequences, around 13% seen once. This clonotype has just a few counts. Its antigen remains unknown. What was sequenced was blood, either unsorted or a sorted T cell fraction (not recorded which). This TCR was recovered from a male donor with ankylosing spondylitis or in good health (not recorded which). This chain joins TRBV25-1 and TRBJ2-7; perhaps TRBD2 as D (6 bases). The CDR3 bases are TGTGCCAGCAGTGGGGAGGTCGGCGAGCAGTACTTC. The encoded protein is CASSGEVGEQYF.